These 24 T cell receptor beta chains were sequenced from one sample in a study of CD8 T cells in Susac syndrome. When the RNA was reverse transcribed, random hexamers were used with an input of roughly 0.5 to 1 ug. TCRdb used MiXCR to reprocess the immunoSEQ multiplex PCR reads, holding one entry per CDR3 protein. The table lists 71,000 or so distinct CDR3 sequences, 85% to 95% of them singletons. The sequenced material came from CD4+ T cells from PBMCs. All receptors derive from a human donor with Susac syndrome.

The chain employs TRBV5-8 and TRBJ2-1, with D tentatively TRBD2 (6 bases). V was cut by 1 base and J by 0 bases, with 14 bases left in between. Germline V gives CDR1 SGHTS, CDR2 YDEGEE. The CDR3 is 17 residues long. The DNA for the CDR3 is TGTGCCAGCAGCTTGTTAGGGACTCCAAGCTCCTACAATGAGCAGTTCTTC. This codes for CASSLLGTPSSYNEQFF.

In regard to this clonotype: The junction does not match germline at one end; this may be a read error. This sequence joins TRBV7-7 and TRBJ2-3; TRBD1 matches at 8 bases. CDR3 length equals 15 residues. CDR1 and CDR2 from the germline V gene are SSHAT and FNYEAQ (reference sequence). The CDR3 is CASSVTGGSTDTQYF. CDR3 DNA sequence: TGTGCTAGCAGCGTAACAGGGGGGAGTACAGATACGCAGTATTTT.

The count of this clonotype is one. This chain connects TRBV7-2 to TRBJ2-6; D uncertain. CDR3 length: 17 amino acids. The ends were cut back, 1 base at V and 0 bases at J, with 10 bases in the middle. CDR1 and CDR2 (germline): SGHTA, FQGNSA. This CDR3 is CASSLVGQGSGANVLTF. CDR3 bases: TGTGCCAGCAGCTTAGTGGGCCAAGGCTCTGGGGCCAACGTCCTGACTTTC.

The J gene is TRBJ2-4, the V gene TRBV7-2; possible D gene TRBD1, 5 bases. V was clipped by 2 bases and J by 6 bases, with 11 bases between them. The CDR3 length is 14 residues. Germline V CDR1 and CDR2: SGHTA, FQGNSA. The CDR3 reads CASSLLQGVNIQYF. For the CDR3, the DNA is TGTGCCAGCAGCTTACTGCAAGGGGTAAACATTCAGTACTTC.

The CDR3 sequence: CASSLSPLVYEQYF. The CDR3 region has the DNA TGTGCCAGCAGTTTATCCCCTCTTGTTTACGAGCAGTACTTC. This chain links TRBV12-3 or TRBV12-4 with TRBJ2-7; D gene uncertain. V dropped 2 bases and J dropped 4 bases, with 12 bases sitting between them. The CDR3 is 14 residues long.

The J gene is TRBJ1-3, the V gene TRBV7-2, with D unresolved. The CDR3 loop spans 15 amino acids. V lost 0 bases to trimming and J lost 2 bases, with 8 bases between them. Germline CDR1 reads SGHTA; CDR2 reads FQGNSA. CDR3 nucleotide sequence: TGTGCCAGCAGCTTAGCCCCGGGCACTGGAAACACCATATATTTT. Translation gives CASSLAPGTGNTIYF.

The rearrangement links TRBV28 to TRBJ2-5, with D perhaps TRBD1 (6 bases). The V gene's germline CDR1 is MDHEN and CDR2 SYDVKM. V lost 3 bases and J lost 4, with 12 bases in between. The CDR3 extends over 14 amino acids. CDR3 bases: TGTGCCAGCAGTTTGTCAGGGGTGAGAGAGACCCAGTACTTC. Translating gives CASSLSGVRETQYF.

The chain recombines TRBV28 with TRBJ1-1; 7 positions agree with TRBD1. Germline loops: CDR1 MDHEN, CDR2 SYDVKM. CDR3 length: 15 residues. The trim removed 6 bases at V and 10 bases at J, leaving 17 bases unmatched. The CDR3 nucleotides read TGTGCCAGCAGCCAAGTGGGGACAGCGCAAGGACGAGCTTTCTTT. Amino acids: CASSQVGTAQGRAFF.

The chain joins TRBV28 to TRBJ1-2, with unresolved D. Germline V gene data show CDR1 as MDHEN and CDR2 as SYDVKM. CDR3 size: 12 residues. With 7 bases removed from V and 7 bases from J, the gap between germline ends came to 13 bases. The DNA of the CDR3 is TGTGCCAGCACTAAATTGGACGGTGGCTACACCTTC. Amino acids: CASTKLDGGYTF.

The chain uses TRBV25-1 and TRBJ1-2; no firm D call. The CDR3 runs 13 residues. From germline, CDR1 is MGHDK and CDR2 SYGVNS. V lost 6 bases and J lost 5, with 13 bases in between. CDR3 DNA sequence: TGTGCCAGCAGAGATGAACTTGGGTATGGCTACACCTTC. It encodes CASRDELGYGYTF.

V usage is TRBV20-1 and J usage is TRBJ2-7; a weak D match, TRBD1 (6 bases). The CDR3 totals 16 residues. Between the trimmed V and J ends, which lost 3 bases and 3 bases, there was a span of 21 bases. Germline CDR1 is DFQATT and CDR2 is SNEGSKA (reference sequence). The CDR3 loop reads CSARIGRGHQFYEQYF. Here the CDR3 DNA reads TGCAGTGCTAGGATCGGCCGGGGACACCAATTCTACGAGCAGTACTTC.

This chain uses TRBV7-9 with TRBJ2-6; TRBD1 or TRBD2 may be the D gene (5 bases each). CDR3 length: 19 amino acids. CDR1 and CDR2 (germline): SEHNR, FQNEAQ (reference sequence). The ends were cut back, 5 bases at V and 0 bases at J, with 20 bases in the middle. The CDR3 nucleotides are TGTGCCAGCAGCCCTCTGGGGGTACCCAGAGGCTCTGGGGCCAACGTCCTGACTTTC. Translating it yields CASSPLGVPRGSGANVLTF.

The chain is built from TRBV28 and TRBJ1-2; no definite D call. In germline, CDR1 is MDHEN, CDR2 SYDVKM. V gave up 4 bases and J gave up 1 base, with 10 bases separating them. The CDR3 runs to 14 residues. This CDR3 reads CASSSYRGNYGYTF. The CDR3 coding sequence is TGTGCCAGCAGTTCCTACCGGGGTAACTATGGCTACACCTTC.

This chain connects TRBV20-1 to TRBJ2-5; 7 bases are shared with TRBD1. This CDR3 contains 14 residues. Germline V gives CDR1 DFQATT, CDR2 SNEGSKA (reference sequence). The junction had 8 bases not matched to a gene; V was cut back by 2 bases and J by 5 bases. CDR3 amino acids: CSARLGGQVETQYF. CDR3 in DNA: TGCAGTGCTAGATTAGGGGGCCAGGTGGAGACCCAGTACTTC.

This clonotype was recorded once. The chain links TRBV29-1 to TRBJ2-3, with D uncertain. Trimming left V 6 bases short and J 3 bases short, with 13 bases between. Germline V gene lookup returns CDR1 SQVTM and CDR2 ANQGSEA. The CDR3 spans 13 residues. The CDR3 DNA reads as TGCAGCGTGGTGTACAGAAGGACAGATACGCAGTATTTT. It is translated as CSVVYRRTDTQYF.

This clonotype was observed once. Here the CDR3 DNA reads TGTGCCAGCAGCCAAGCAGCTCCAGTCTCGGGTGAGCAGTTCTTC. Amino acids: CASSQAAPVSGEQFF. The chain has TRBV3-1 and TRBJ2-1, with D unresolved. Trimming cost V 1 base and J 9 bases, with 16 bases left between them. Germline V CDR1 and CDR2: LGHDT, YNNKEL (reference sequence). The CDR3 has 15 residues.

V gene TRBV7-2 combines with J gene TRBJ2-1; maybe TRBD2 (6 bases). Germline V gene lookup returns CDR1 SGHTA and CDR2 FQGNSA. The CDR3 has 16 amino acids. Trimming stripped 4 bases from V and 0 bases from J, with 13 bases between. CDR3 protein: CASSWGGASSYNEQFF. The CDR3 bases are TGTGCCAGCAGCTGGGGCGGGGCCAGCTCCTACAATGAGCAGTTCTTC.

J is TRBJ2-6 and V is TRBV28; D perhaps matches TRBD2 (6 bases). CDR1 and CDR2 (germline): MDHEN, SYDVKM. The length of the CDR3 is 19 residues. V lost 5 bases and J 1 base, leaving 21 bases between the germline ends. The CDR3: CASSTYPGGVKSGANVLTF. The CDR3 DNA sequence: TGTGCCAGCAGTACCTACCCTGGAGGGGTCAAATCTGGGGCCAACGTCCTGACTTTC.

The V call is TRBV7-3, the J call TRBJ1-5; D unresolved. CDR3 length equals 13 residues. Trimming removed 5 bases from V and 5 bases from J, with 10 bases in between. CDR1 and CDR2 from the germline V gene are SGHTA and FQGTGA. CDR3 DNA sequence: TGTGCCAGCAGCCGAGGACCAGATCAGCCCCAGCATTTT. It translates to CASSRGPDQPQHF.

This clonotype was counted a single time. The CDR3 loop reads CASSQEGTDTQYF. In DNA form, the CDR3 reads TGCGCCAGCAGCCAAGAAGGTACAGATACGCAGTATTTT. The J gene is TRBJ2-3, the V gene TRBV4-3; D not certain. The V gene's germline CDR1 is LGHNA and CDR2 YSLEER. Trimming cost V 0 bases and J 3 bases, with 4 bases left between them. The CDR3 totals 13 residues.

The V gene is TRBV3-1, the J gene TRBJ1-1; D possibly corresponds to TRBD1 (5 bases). The CDR3 length is 12 residues. Germline CDR1 LGHDT, CDR2 YNNKEL (reference sequence). V lost 1 base and J lost 8, with 8 bases in between. The CDR3 region is CASSQAGGEAFF. The DNA of the CDR3 is TGTGCCAGCAGCCAAGCGGGGGGGGAAGCTTTCTTT. The full variable domain, its missing parts supplied by reference TRBV3-1 and TRBJ1-1, is DTAVSQTPKYLVTQMGNDKSIKCEQNLGHDTMYWYKQDSKKFLKIMFSYNNKELIINETVPNRFSPKSPDKAHLNLHINSLELGDSAVYFCASSQAGGEAFFGQGTRLTVV.

This clonotype was seen more than once but under ten times. This chain connects TRBV7-2 to TRBJ2-7; 7 bases map to TRBD1. CDR3 length: 14 residues. V lost 3 bases to trimming and J lost 0 bases; unmatched junction nucleotides: 2. The germline gives CDR1 SGHTA, CDR2 FQGNSA. DNA of the CDR3: TGTGCCAGCAGCTTGACAGGGAGCTCCTACGAGCAGTACTTC. Translation: CASSLTGSSYEQYF.

The V call is TRBV18, the J call TRBJ2-1, with D maybe TRBD1 (5 bases). Germline V gene lookup returns CDR1 KGHSH and CDR2 LQKENI. This CDR3 is 15 amino acids long. The germline V and J ends were trimmed by 0 bases and 10 bases, with 16 bases remaining between them. CDR3 sequence reads: CASSPPGRNRGEQFF. The CDR3, as DNA: TGTGCCAGCTCACCACCGGGGCGGAATCGTGGGGAGCAGTTCTTC.

CDR3 residues: CASSSRGQGALSGANVLTF. CDR3 nucleotides: TGTGCCAGCTCCTCAAGGGGACAGGGGGCCCTCTCTGGGGCCAACGTCCTGACTTTC. The chain is built from TRBV18 and TRBJ2-6; the match to TRBD1 covers 12 bases. Germline values: CDR1 KGHSH, CDR2 LQKENI. The CDR3 extends over 19 amino acids. V was pared by 6 bases and J by 0 bases, with 9 bases of the junction left unmatched.